Following are 10 T cell receptor beta chains from one sample sequenced in a study of naive and memory T cell subsets. The beta constant-region primer was an equimolar mix of two oligonucleotides covering TRBC1 and TRBC2. The ligated cDNA underwent four PCR rounds using SP2 and nested alpha and beta constant-region primers. TCRdb called the UMI-ligation and nested PCR reads again in MiXCR, with one record for every CDR3 protein. Of over 25,000 distinct CDR3 sequences listed, approximately 17% are singletons. Sample: effector memory CD4+ T cells from blood. The subset here: effector memory, CD45RA- CD27-. These receptors originate from a human donor in good health.

The chain combines TRBV9 with TRBJ2-7; D may match TRBD1 or TRBD2 (5 bases each). The CDR3 loop spans 14 amino acids. V dropped 4 bases and J dropped 2 bases, with 13 bases sitting between them. Looked up from germline, CDR1 is SGDLS and CDR2 is YYNGEE. The CDR3 region is CASSPHGDAYEQYF. The CDR3 DNA reads TGTGCCAGCAGCCCACATGGGGACGCCTACGAGCAGTACTTC.

V is TRBV19 and J is TRBJ1-5; 8 nucleotides agree with TRBD1. This CDR3 contains 17 residues. V dropped 3 bases and J dropped 6; count of bases not matched to a gene: 13. The germline gives CDR1 LNHDA, CDR2 SQIVND (reference sequence). The CDR3 sequence: CASSIEGQGVISQPQHF. Here the CDR3 DNA reads TGTGCCAGTAGTATCGAAGGACAGGGCGTAATCAGTCAGCCCCAGCATTTT. Combining the CDR3 with reference TRBV19 and TRBJ1-5 gives the whole variable domain DGGITQSPKYLFRKEGQNVTLSCEQNLNHDAMYWYRQDPGQGLRLIYYSQIVNDFQKGDIAEGYSVSREKKESFPLTVTSAQKNPTAFYLCASSIEGQGVISQPQHFGDGTRLSIL.

This clonotype was found many times. The genes are TRBV7-9 and TRBJ1-2; 8 bases are a match to TRBD1. The germline gives CDR1 SEHNR, CDR2 FQNEAQ (reference sequence). V lost 5 bases and J lost 3; bases outside the gene matches: 5. The CDR3 is made up of 14 amino acids. CDR3 sequence reads: CASSPYRGDYGYTF. CDR3 bases: TGTGCCAGCAGCCCCTACAGGGGGGACTATGGCTACACCTTC.

This clonotype was counted between two and nine times. The V gene is TRBV11-2, the J gene TRBJ2-2; TRBD1 matches at 9 bases. J lost 6 bases, V lost 2 bases, and 4 bases had no gene match. CDR3 size: 15 residues. Germline CDR1 and CDR2: SGHAT and FQNNGV. For the CDR3, the DNA is TGTGCCAGCAGCTTAAGGACAGGGGATGCCGGGGAGCTGTTTTTT. It codes for CASSLRTGDAGELFF.

V gene TRBV20-1 combines with J gene TRBJ1-2; maybe TRBD1 (5 bases). The CDR3 contains 14 residues. V shed 0 bases and J shed 7 bases, with 15 bases lying between them. Germline V lookup: CDR1 DFQATT, CDR2 SNEGSKA (reference sequence). The CDR3 protein is CSARDPDSRPGYTF. CDR3 nucleotide sequence: TGCAGTGCTAGAGACCCCGACAGCCGCCCTGGCTACACCTTC.

This clonotype was observed at least ten times. The genes are TRBV6-5 and TRBJ2-5; D gene ambiguous. Trimming took off 5 bases at V and 1 base at J, with 2 bases between the two ends. The V gene's germline CDR1 is MNHEY and CDR2 SVGAGI. CDR3 length: 11 residues. DNA of the CDR3: TGTGCCAGCAGTCGCCAAGAGACCCAGTACTTC. Translation gives CASSRQETQYF.

This clonotype came up a few times. The rearrangement links TRBV25-1 to TRBJ2-2, with D possibly being TRBD2 (6 bases). Per the germline V gene, CDR1 is MGHDK and CDR2 is SYGVNS. The CDR3 is made up of 14 amino acids. Trimming left V 4 bases short and J 5 bases short, with 11 bases between. In nucleotides, the CDR3 is TGTGCCAGCAGTGGCACGGGAGTAACCGGGGAGCTGTTTTTT. Translated: CASSGTGVTGELFF.

This clonotype is medium-sized by share. V and J are TRBV5-1 and TRBJ1-3, with D uncertain. The CDR3 is 11 amino acids. The germline V and J ends were trimmed by 4 bases and 8 bases, with 7 bases remaining between them. CDR1 is SGHRS and CDR2 is YFSETQ in the germline V gene. CDR3 coding DNA: TGCGCCAGCAGCGAAGCGGACACCATATATTTT. Translated, it gives CASSEADTIYF.

The chain combines TRBV5-5 with TRBJ2-7, with TRBD1 matching 9 bases. The germline V gene encodes CDR1 SGHKS and CDR2 YYEKEE (reference sequence). The CDR3 has 16 residues. The V segment lost 4 bases and the J segment 4 bases; nucleotides outside the gene matches: 12. The CDR3 sequence: CASSRSAGTGTYEQYF. The CDR3 nucleotides are TGTGCCAGCAGCCGAAGTGCCGGGACAGGGACATACGAGCAGTACTTC.

This clonotype has ten or more counts. The genes are TRBV6-6 and TRBJ1-2, with 7 bases fitting TRBD1. This CDR3 comprises 15 residues. V lost 0 bases, J lost 8 bases, and 9 bases stayed unmatched. Germline assignment: CDR1 MNHNY and CDR2 SVGAGI (reference sequence). CDR3 region: CASSYSDRPSWGYTF. CDR3 sequence (DNA): TGTGCCAGCAGTTACTCGGACAGGCCGTCATGGGGCTACACCTTC.